Below are 29 T cell receptor beta chains sequenced from a single sample in a study of beta chain features in type 1 diabetes. Whole-study results and caveats: TCRB CDR3s were moderately but significantly shorter in Type 1 diabetes patients in all four CD4+ subsets.

Expressed TCRB transcripts were sequenced, since all the RNA that had been isolated was reverse transcribed. Clones were read by immunoSEQ multiplex PCR, and TCRdb kept only the in-frame ones, dropping some. The sample contains 50,000 or so clones, roughly two fifths of which appear only once. Their antigen targets remain unknown. Sequenced material: Tregs from blood. The receptors shown here come from a man aged 25-45 years with type 1 diabetes.

V usage is TRBV11-2 and J usage is TRBJ2-7; 7 bases agree with TRBD2. Germline lookup yields CDR1 SGHAT and CDR2 FQNNGV. The V and J ends lost 3 bases and 4 bases, in that order; junction bases with no gene match: 12. CDR3 length: 16 amino acids. In DNA, the CDR3 is TGTGCCAGCAGCTTTAGTTTCTGGGGGAGGGCTTACGAGCAGTACTTC. This sequence encodes CASSFSFWGRAYEQYF.

This clone came up once. This CDR3 is CASSIPEGSTSGQYNEQFF. The CDR3 nucleotides are TGCGCCAGCAGTATCCCGGAAGGGTCGACTAGCGGACAATACAATGAGCAGTTCTTC. J is TRBJ2-1 and V is TRBV5-1; TRBD2 agrees at 9 bases. This CDR3 has 19 amino acids. Trimming took 5 bases from V and 4 from J; bases not matched to a gene: 19. The germline gives CDR1 SGHRS, CDR2 YFSETQ.

The chain is built from TRBV7-2 and TRBJ2-1; 10 bases are a match to TRBD2. The length of the CDR3 is 12 residues. CDR1 and CDR2 (germline): SGHTA, FQGNSA. V shed 11 bases, J shed 4 bases, and the junction held 2 bases outside the gene matches. In DNA form, the CDR3 reads TGTGCCGGGACTAGCGCTTACAATGAGCAGTTCTTC. Its protein product is CAGTSAYNEQFF.

This clone occurred a few times. This rearrangement joins TRBV5-1 to TRBJ2-3; D is perhaps TRBD1 (6 bases). The CDR3 loop spans 13 amino acids. Germline CDR1 SGHRS, CDR2 YFSETQ. The ends were cut back, 4 bases at V and 5 bases at J, with 11 bases in the middle. CDR3 bases: TGCGCCAGCAGCGCGGACAGCCAAGATACGCAGTATTTT. Its translation: CASSADSQDTQYF.

This clone has just a few counts. The chain couples TRBV5-4 to TRBJ2-5; no reliable D call. Germline V CDR1 and CDR2: SGHNT, YYREEE (reference sequence). The CDR3 runs to 13 residues. The V end lost 2 bases, the J end lost 0 bases, and 5 bases lay between the germline ends. The CDR3 DNA follows: TGTGCCAGCAGCTTTACTGACCAAGAGACCCAGTACTTC. This encodes CASSFTDQETQYF.

The chain has TRBV6-5 and TRBJ2-2; 11 bases map to TRBD2. The CDR3 runs 15 residues. Germline V gene sequence: CDR1 MNHEY, CDR2 SVGAGI. V was pared by 7 bases and J by 7 bases, with 8 bases of the junction left unmatched. The CDR3 DNA sequence: TGTGCCAGCACCACTAGCGGGAGAGTGAACGGGGAGCTGTTTTTT. As protein: CASTTSGRVNGELFF.

This chain uses TRBV6-1 with TRBJ2-5; TRBD2 might be the D (7 bases). The end of the DNA aligns better with TRBJ2-7, so the J call may be wrong. CDR1 is MNHNS and CDR2 is SASEGT in the germline V gene. The CDR3 contains 13 residues. The CDR3 DNA sequence: TGTGCCAGTGAGCGGGACACTTCCTACGAGCAGTACTTC. It encodes CASERDTSYEQYF.

This clone was seen just once. The CDR3 loop is CASSVSSGRVETQYF. The CDR3 DNA reads as TGTGCCAGCAGCGTTAGTAGCGGGAGAGTAGAGACCCAGTACTTC. The V call is TRBV9, the J call TRBJ2-5; 9 nucleotides agree with TRBD2. V lost 2 bases and J lost 4; bases outside the gene matches: 6. This CDR3 is 15 amino acids long. Germline CDR1 is SGDLS and CDR2 is YYNGEE.

A few counts support this clone. This chain uses TRBV7-3 with TRBJ2-1, with D tentatively TRBD2 (6 bases). Germline-derived CDR1 and CDR2 are SGHTA and FQGTGA. Trimming removed 2 bases at V and 5 bases at J, with 25 bases between. The CDR3 runs to 19 residues. CDR3 sequence: CASSLYPGAGGEEDNEQFF. In DNA, the CDR3 is TGTGCCAGCAGCTTATATCCAGGAGCGGGCGGGGAAGAAGACAATGAGCAGTTCTTC. Together with reference TRBV7-3 and TRBJ2-1, the CDR3 gives the full variable domain: GAGVSQTPSNKVTEKGKYVELRCDPISGHTALYWYRQSLGQGPEFLIYFQGTGAADDSGLPNDRFFAVRPEGSVSTLKIQRTERGDSAVYLCASSLYPGAGGEEDNEQFFGPGTRLTVL.

The gene calls are TRBV6-6 and TRBJ1-2; 9 nucleotides align to TRBD1. Germline CDR1 MNHNY, CDR2 SVGAGI (reference sequence). The CDR3 extends over 14 amino acids. The V and J ends lost 2 bases and 2 bases, in that order; junction bases with no gene match: 0. The CDR3 region has the DNA TGTGCCAGCAGTTACGGGACAGGGAACTATGGCTACACCTTC. It encodes CASSYGTGNYGYTF.

V and J are TRBV7-9 and TRBJ2-7, with TRBD1 matching over 8 bases. Germline V CDR1 and CDR2: SEHNR, FQNEAQ (reference sequence). CDR3 size: 15 residues. J lost 0 bases, V lost 6 bases, and 7 bases had no gene match. The CDR3 nucleotides read TGTGCCAGCAGTCCTGGACAGGGATTCTCCTACGAGCAGTACTTC. This codes for CASSPGQGFSYEQYF.

This clone is a singleton in its sample. The chain employs TRBV5-1 and TRBJ2-2; tentatively, D is TRBD1 (8 bases). CDR3 length: 14 amino acids. Trimming removed 3 bases from V and 7 bases from J, with 13 bases in between. Germline CDR1 reads SGHRS; CDR2 reads YFSETQ. CDR3: CASSSTGGVGELFF. CDR3 in DNA: TGCGCCAGCAGCTCAACAGGGGGGGTCGGGGAGCTGTTTTTT. The full variable domain, with the rest looked up from reference TRBV5-1 and TRBJ2-2, is KAGVTQTPRYLIKTRGQQVTLSCSPISGHRSVSWYQQTPGQGLQFLFEYFSETQRNKGNFPGRFSGRQFSNSRSEMNVSTLELGDSALYLCASSSTGGVGELFFGEGSRLTVL.

In DNA form, the CDR3 reads TGCGCCAGCAGCTTTCAACAGGGATCAGGCGAGCAGTACTTC. Translated, it gives CASSFQQGSGEQYF. This sequence joins TRBV5-1 and TRBJ2-5; D might be TRBD1 (6 bases). The better agreement between TRBJ2-7 and the DNA end casts doubt on the J call. This CDR3 contains 14 residues. The germline V gene has CDR1 SGHRS and CDR2 YFSETQ.

This chain joins TRBV2 and TRBJ2-1; perhaps TRBD2 as D (8 bases). This CDR3 spans 13 amino acids. Germline V gives CDR1 SNHLY, CDR2 FYNNEI. Trimming took off 3 bases at V and 10 bases at J, with 13 bases between the two ends. For the CDR3, the DNA is TGTGCCAGCAGTGAGGACAGGACTAGCGAGCAGTTCTTC. This translates into CASSEDRTSEQFF.

The genes are TRBV5-1 and TRBJ2-3; maybe TRBD2 (5 bases). Germline V gene data show CDR1 as SGHRS and CDR2 as YFSETQ. Trimming shortened V by 0 bases and J by 6 bases, and 20 bases separated the two germline ends. The CDR3 is 17 residues long. The CDR3 bases are TGCGCCAGCAGCTTGGGTGGAGCGGTCCGACGAGGGGATACGCAGTATTTT. Translated, it gives CASSLGGAVRRGDTQYF.

This chain joins TRBV5-4 and TRBJ2-7; D not resolved. Trimming pared 2 bases from V and 6 bases from J, leaving 9 bases between. Germline CDR1 is SGHNT and CDR2 is YYREEE (reference sequence). The CDR3 spans 12 residues. The CDR3: CASSFFRSEQYF. DNA for the CDR3: TGTGCCAGCAGCTTTTTCCGGAGCGAGCAGTACTTC.

The J gene is TRBJ1-3, the V gene TRBV5-1, with D uncertain. Germline assignment: CDR1 SGHRS and CDR2 YFSETQ. Between the trimmed V and J ends, which lost 2 bases and 2 bases, there was a span of 11 bases. The CDR3 spans 15 residues. CDR3 loop: CASSLTDPPGNTIYF. CDR3 sequence (DNA): TGCGCCAGCAGCTTAACAGACCCCCCTGGAAACACCATATATTTT.

The chain employs TRBV19 and TRBJ2-2; tentative D call: TRBD1 (6 bases). The CDR3 length is 18 residues. Per the germline V gene, CDR1 is LNHDA and CDR2 is SQIVND (reference sequence). Trimming pared 6 bases from V and 0 bases from J, leaving 20 bases between. This CDR3 reads CASRTGQGHYANTGELFF. For the CDR3, the DNA is TGTGCCAGTAGGACCGGGCAGGGGCACTACGCGAACACCGGGGAGCTGTTTTTT.

This clone appeared a few times. CDR3 coding DNA: TGTGCCAGCAGCCTCCAGCGGCCACTTACCGGGGAGCTGTTTTTT. It encodes CASSLQRPLTGELFF. The V and J genes are TRBV2 and TRBJ2-2; tentative D call: TRBD2 (5 bases). Per the germline V gene, CDR1 is SNHLY and CDR2 is FYNNEI. V was shortened by 6 bases and J by 5 bases, with 16 bases between the two germline ends. This CDR3 region has 15 residues. Drawing the rest from reference TRBV2 and TRBJ2-2, the complete variable domain is EPEVTQTPSHQVTQMGQEVILRCVPISNHLYFYWYRQILGQKVEFLVSFYNNEISEKSEIFDDQFSVERPDGSNFTLKIRSTKLEDSAMYFCASSLQRPLTGELFFGEGSRLTVL.

This clone was counted once. V usage is TRBV2 and J usage is TRBJ2-5; no firm D call. Deletions cut 2 bases from V and 14 bases from J, with 15 bases between. This CDR3 spans 12 amino acids. Per the germline V gene, CDR1 is SNHLY and CDR2 is FYNNEI. The DNA of the CDR3 is TGTGCCAGCAGTGAAAGGCGGAAGTTGATATACTTC. It yields the protein CASSERRKLIYF.

The chain joins TRBV11-2 to TRBJ2-1; D unclear. Trimming cost V 3 bases and J 3 bases, with 9 bases left between them. CDR1 and CDR2 from the germline V gene are SGHAT and FQNNGV. This CDR3 comprises 14 residues. CDR3 in DNA: TGTGCCAGCAGCTTTCCCGGAGACTACAATGAGCAGTTCTTC. Its protein is CASSFPGDYNEQFF.

The rearrangement links TRBV5-1 to TRBJ2-2, with D possibly being TRBD1 (5 bases). Per the germline V gene, CDR1 is SGHRS and CDR2 is YFSETQ. The CDR3 consists of 14 residues. Between the trimmed V and J ends, which lost 5 bases and 5 bases, there was a span of 13 bases. The CDR3 protein is CASSSDSITGELFF. CDR3 nucleotide sequence: TGCGCCAGCAGTTCTGACAGTATTACCGGGGAGCTGTTTTTT.

This clone was counted only a few times. The V and J genes are TRBV25-1 and TRBJ2-3, with TRBD1 matching 10 bases. CDR3 length equals 16 residues. V gave up 2 bases and J gave up 6 bases; unmatched junction bases: 8. Per the germline V gene, CDR1 is MGHDK and CDR2 is SYGVNS. The CDR3 coding sequence is TGTGCCAGCAGTGAAATGGGGACAGGGGAGTCGGATACGCAGTATTTT. Translated, it gives CASSEMGTGESDTQYF.

This clone was picked up a small number of times. The J gene is TRBJ2-1, the V gene TRBV7-3; D call uncertain. This CDR3 comprises 14 residues. Germline V gene data show CDR1 as SGHTA and CDR2 as FQGTGA. V was cut by 2 bases and J by 6 bases, with 11 bases left in between. CDR3 DNA: TGTGCCAGCAGCTTAGGGCCTATGGGCAATGAGCAGTTCTTC. It is translated as CASSLGPMGNEQFF.

This clone was observed a few times. This chain uses TRBV18 with TRBJ2-1; 8 nucleotides align to TRBD2. Per the germline V gene, CDR1 is KGHSH and CDR2 is LQKENI. Germline trimming cut 1 base from V and 7 bases from J; bases unmatched to any gene: 3. The CDR3 runs 14 residues. The chain's CDR3 is CASSPQRELNEQFF. In DNA form, the CDR3 reads TGTGCCAGCTCACCACAGCGGGAGTTAAATGAGCAGTTCTTC.

Only a few counts were recorded for this clone. This rearrangement joins TRBV5-4 to TRBJ2-2; TRBD1 agrees at 10 bases. This CDR3 comprises 14 residues. V shed 4 bases, J shed 7 bases, and the junction held 4 bases outside the gene matches. Germline V gives CDR1 SGHNT, CDR2 YYREEE (reference sequence). The CDR3 nucleotides read TGTGCCAGCAGCGCGGACAGGGGGAGCGGGGAGCTGTTTTTT. This codes for CASSADRGSGELFF.

The chain has TRBV5-1 and TRBJ2-1; 10 nucleotides match TRBD1. Trimming removed 4 bases from V and 6 bases from J; junction bases left unmatched: 7. Per germline, CDR1 SGHRS and CDR2 YFSETQ. CDR3 length: 15 residues. CDR3 residues: CASSTLRTGGNEQFF. In DNA form, the CDR3 reads TGCGCCAGCAGCACCCTCAGGACAGGGGGCAATGAGCAGTTCTTC. Full variable domain (outside the CDR3, taken from reference TRBV5-1 and TRBJ2-1): KAGVTQTPRYLIKTRGQQVTLSCSPISGHRSVSWYQQTPGQGLQFLFEYFSETQRNKGNFPGRFSGRQFSNSRSEMNVSTLELGDSALYLCASSTLRTGGNEQFFGPGTRLTVL.

This clone is labeled medium-sized. The rearrangement uses TRBV5-1 and TRBJ2-2; 7 bases line up with TRBD2. Per germline, CDR1 SGHRS and CDR2 YFSETQ. J lost 1 base, V lost 3 bases, and 0 bases had no gene match. This CDR3 has 14 residues. CDR3 nucleotide sequence: TGCGCCAGCAGCTCTAGCGGGAACACCGGGGAGCTGTTTTTT. It translates to CASSSSGNTGELFF.

The CDR3 region has the DNA TGTGCCAGCAGTTTGGGGAGGGACACAGATACGCAGTATTTT. It specifies CASSLGRDTDTQYF. The chain joins TRBV28 to TRBJ2-3; 7 bases are shared with TRBD2. Trimming took 3 bases from V and 2 from J; bases not matched to a gene: 2. Germline lookup yields CDR1 MDHEN and CDR2 SYDVKM. The CDR3 length is 14 residues.